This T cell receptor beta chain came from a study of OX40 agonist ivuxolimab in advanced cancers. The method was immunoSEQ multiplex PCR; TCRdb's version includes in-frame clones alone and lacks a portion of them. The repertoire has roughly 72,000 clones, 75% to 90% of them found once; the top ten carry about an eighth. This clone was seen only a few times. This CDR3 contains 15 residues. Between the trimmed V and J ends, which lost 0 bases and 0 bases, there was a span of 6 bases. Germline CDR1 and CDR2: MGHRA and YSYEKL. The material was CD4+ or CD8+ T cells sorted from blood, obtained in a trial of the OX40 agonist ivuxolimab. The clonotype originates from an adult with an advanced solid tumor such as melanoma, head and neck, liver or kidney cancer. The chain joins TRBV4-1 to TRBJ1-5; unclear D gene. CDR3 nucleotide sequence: TGCGCCAGCAGCCAAGAGGCGGGTAGCAATCAGCCCCAGCATTTT. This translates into CASSQEAGSNQPQHF.